This TCR beta chain was obtained from a study of CD8 T cells in Susac syndrome (dated by TCRdb to between 2019 and 2020). Study-level background: Whether CD8+ T cell activation and differentiation in Susac syndrome was antigen driven was tested using repertoire sequencing. The study compared CD8+ T cell repertoire clonality among about a dozen healthy donors, 14 Susac syndrome patients and some 16 multiple sclerosis patients. Study-level results and caveats: The study acknowledged that relatively few individuals were included in the TCR sequencing and HLA analysis.

RNA was extracted with the RNeasy kit and 0.5 to 1 ug was reverse transcribed using random hexamers. The immunoSEQ multiplex PCR assay, covering 54 Vbeta and 13 Jbeta segments, was used to amplify TCR beta CDR3 regions. Bias from PCR amplification was corrected by using a synthetic template baseline for primer optimization and for computational correction. Regarding the original processing steps: Reads were annotated to V, D and J genes according to IMGT and were analyzed with immunoSEQ Analyzer, with only productive sequences retained. Clonality was computed as one minus Shannon entropy normalized by log2 of the number of productive unique sequences. For each patient and control, public and private clones were evaluated within the 100 most prevalent clones. Susac-specific clones were defined as absent from healthy and MS cohorts, about 1,000 published viral clones and other ImmuneACCESS disease sequences. TCRdb passed the public sequencing reads through fastp at Q25 and MiXCR, retaining productive beta sequences. CDR3 protein duplicates are merged, each entry listing the most common genes and DNA. The V and J calls were not made by the authors but by TCRdb's processing. This sample is represented by more than 75,000 distinct CDR3 sequences; approximately 92% of them were singletons. The top ten clones comprise approximately 0.31% of the sample.

Peripheral blood CD8+ and CD4+ T cells from healthy donors, Susac syndrome patients and multiple sclerosis patients were profiled using high-throughput TCR beta sequencing. Healthy donors were age- and sex-matched controls. CD8+ TEMRA cells were enriched by FACS, while bulk CD8+ and CD4+ T cells were purified by magnetic negative isolation. Blood was collected in EDTA tubes and processed within 24 hours, with PBMCs isolated through density gradient centrifugation. PBMCs destined for TCR sequencing were cryopreserved in liquid nitrogen and later thawed in a 37 °C water bath. The sorted or isolated CD4+, CD8+ and CD8+ TEMRA cells had a purity of 90% or higher. V is pared back by 2 bases and J by 6 bases, with 8 bases lying between the germline termini. The CDR3 measures 12 amino acids from cysteine to phenylalanine. Only the CDR3 region is kept as DNA, spanning 36 bases read in frame from base 1. Via the germline V gene (reference sequence), CDR1 is MNHEY and CDR2 SMNVEV.

To note about this clonotype: Its recognized antigen is unknown. No per-base quality is available; no much larger clone lies one base away.

The specimen was CD8+ T cells from PBMCs. The rearranged chain carries TRBV27 and TRBJ2-7; TRBD1 might be the D gene, on 5 matching bases. The sequence was collected from a human donor in good health. The CDR3 here reads CASSLDRGEQYF. The sequence in DNA is TGTGCCAGCAGTTTAGATAGGGGCGAGCAGTACTTC.